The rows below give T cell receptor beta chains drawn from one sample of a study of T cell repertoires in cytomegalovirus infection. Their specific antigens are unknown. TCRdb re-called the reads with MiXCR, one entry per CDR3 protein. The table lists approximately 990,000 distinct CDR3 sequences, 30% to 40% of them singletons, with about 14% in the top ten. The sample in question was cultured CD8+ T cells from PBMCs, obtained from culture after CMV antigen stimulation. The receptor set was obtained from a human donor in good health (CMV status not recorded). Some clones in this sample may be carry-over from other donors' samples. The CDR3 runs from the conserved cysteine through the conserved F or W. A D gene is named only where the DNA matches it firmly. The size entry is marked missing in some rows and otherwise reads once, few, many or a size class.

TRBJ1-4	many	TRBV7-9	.	CASSDRRGPTNEKLFF	TGTGCCAGCAGCGACAGGCGGGGCCCAACTAATGAAAAACTGTTTTTT
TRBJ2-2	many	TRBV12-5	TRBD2	CASGWSTSGGAYTGELFF	TGTGCTAGTGGTTGGTCGACTAGCGGGGGGGCCTACACCGGGGAGCTGTTTTTT
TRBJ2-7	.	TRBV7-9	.	CASSLERSRWQYF	TGTGCCAGCAGCTTAGAGCGCAGCCGGTGGCAGTACTTC
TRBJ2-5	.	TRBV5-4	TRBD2	CASSSPGLAGDQETQYF	TGTGCCAGCAGCTCCCCCGGACTAGCGGGGGACCAAGAGACCCAGTACTTC
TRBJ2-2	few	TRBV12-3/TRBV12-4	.	CASSFSGGPPGELFF	TGTGCCAGCAGTTTTTCCGGGGGCCCCCCCGGGGAGCTGTTTTTT
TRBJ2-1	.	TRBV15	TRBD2	CATSRGLAGGHNEQFF	TGTGCCACCAGCAGGGGACTAGCGGGGGGCCACAATGAGCAGTTCTTC
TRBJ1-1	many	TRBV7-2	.	CASSPRELNTEAFF	TGTGCCAGCAGCCCCAGGGAACTGAACACTGAAGCTTTCTTT
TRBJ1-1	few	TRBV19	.	CASRTPGLRNTEAFF	TGTGCCAGTAGAACGCCGGGACTGAGGAACACTGAAGCTTTCTTT
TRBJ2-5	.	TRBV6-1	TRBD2	CAIPSTSGGLAPTQYF	TGTGCCATTCCATCTACCTCCGGGGGACTAGCGCCGACCCAGTACTTC
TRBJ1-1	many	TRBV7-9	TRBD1	CASSRTGTAGNTEAFF	TGTGCCAGCAGCCGAACCGGGACAGCGGGGAACACTGAAGCTTTCTTT
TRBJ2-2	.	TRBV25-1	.	CASSEFFLNTGELFF	TGTGCCAGCAGTGAATTTTTCCTCAACACCGGGGAGCTGTTTTTT
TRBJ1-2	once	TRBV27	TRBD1	CASSLQGQGAYGYTF	TGTGCCAGCAGTTTACAGGGACAGGGAGCCTATGGCTACACCTTC
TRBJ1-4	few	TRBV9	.	CASSVVGASRKLFF	TGTGCCAGCAGCGTAGTGGGGGCTTCTAGAAAACTGTTTTTT
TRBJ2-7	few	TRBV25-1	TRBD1	CASSAWDRYGTYEQYF	TGTGCCAGCAGTGCCTGGGACAGGTACGGTACCTACGAGCAGTACTTC
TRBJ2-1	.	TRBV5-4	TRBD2	CASSLAIGSGAYNEQFF	TGTGCCAGCAGCTTGGCCATCGGTAGCGGGGCTTACAATGAGCAGTTCTTC
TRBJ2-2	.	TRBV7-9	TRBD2	CASSSTRGLAGARDTGELFF	TGTGCCAGCAGCTCAACACGGGGACTAGCGGGGGCGCGGGACACCGGGGAGCTGTTTTTT
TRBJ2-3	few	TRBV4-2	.	CASSQGEASTDTQYF	TGTGCCAGCAGCCAGGGGGAGGCTAGCACAGATACGCAGTATTTT
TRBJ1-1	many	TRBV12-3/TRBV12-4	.	CASRGWTANTEAFF	TGTGCCAGCAGGGGGTGGACAGCGAACACTGAAGCTTTCTTT
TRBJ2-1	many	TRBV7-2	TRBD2	CASTSGGRGNEQFF	TGTGCCAGCACCTCGGGGGGGCGGGGAAATGAGCAGTTCTTC
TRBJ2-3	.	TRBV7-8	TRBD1	CASSLAPGQGTDTQYF	TGTGCCAGCAGCTTAGCTCCGGGACAGGGAACAGATACGCAGTATTTT
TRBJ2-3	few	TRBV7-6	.	CASSSTESLRDGFTDTQYF	TGTGCCAGCAGCTCCACCGAGTCACTCCGGGACGGGTTCACAGATACGCAGTATTTT
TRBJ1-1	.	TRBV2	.	CASSGAANTEAFF	TGTGCCAGCAGTGGGGCTGCGAACACTGAAGCTTTCTTT
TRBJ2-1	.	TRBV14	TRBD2	CASSPSGLAAEQFF	TGTGCCAGCAGCCCATCGGGACTAGCAGCTGAGCAGTTCTTC
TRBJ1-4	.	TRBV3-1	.	CASSQFPGSGEKLFF	TGTGCCAGCAGCCAATTCCCTGGATCGGGTGAAAAACTGTTTTTT
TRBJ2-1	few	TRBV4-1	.	CASSQEGVVAYNEQFF	TGCGCCAGCAGCCAAGAAGGCGTTGTCGCCTACAATGAGCAGTTCTTC
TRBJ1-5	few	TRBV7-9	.	CASSSSENQPQHF	TGTGCCAGCAGCTCCTCAGAGAATCAGCCCCAGCATTTT
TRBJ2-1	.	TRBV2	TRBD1	CASSDHRGPYNEQFF	TGTGCCAGCAGTGACCACAGGGGGCCCTACAATGAGCAGTTCTTC
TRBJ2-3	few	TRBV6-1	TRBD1	CASSAGQGTDTQYF	TGTGCCAGCAGTGCTGGACAGGGGACAGATACGCAGTATTTT
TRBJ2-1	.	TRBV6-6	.	CASRFDRNNEQFF	TGTGCCAGCAGATTTGACAGAAACAATGAGCAGTTCTTC
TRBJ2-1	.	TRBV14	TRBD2	CASSPRAGTTLLGEQFF	TGTGCCAGCAGCCCTCGGGCAGGGACTACCCTCCTTGGTGAGCAGTTCTTC
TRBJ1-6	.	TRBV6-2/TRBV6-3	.	CASGDVSYNSPLHF	TGTGCCAGCGGAGATGTTTCCTATAATTCACCCCTCCACTTT
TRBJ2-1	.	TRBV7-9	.	CASSWSPDNEQFF	TGTGCCAGCAGCTGGAGCCCTGACAATGAGCAGTTCTTC
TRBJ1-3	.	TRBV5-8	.	CASSSRPGSGNTIYF	TGTGCCAGCAGCTCCCGTCCGGGGTCTGGAAACACCATATATTTT
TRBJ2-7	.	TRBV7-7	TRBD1	CASSPTGQGTYEQYF	TGTGCTAGCAGCCCAACCGGACAGGGTACTTACGAGCAGTACTTC
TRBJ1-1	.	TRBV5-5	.	CASSSVPYWYHNPRDKGDTEAFF	TGTGCCAGCAGTTCCGTACCTTACTGGTACCACAATCCACGGGACAAGGGGGACACTGAAGCTTTCTTT
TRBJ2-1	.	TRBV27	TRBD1	CASSLMSGGISYNEQFF	TGTGCCAGCAGTTTGATGTCAGGGGGCATTTCCTACAATGAGCAGTTCTTC
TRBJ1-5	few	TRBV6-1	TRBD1	CASSEKQGQVGGYQPQHF	TGTGCCAGCAGTGAAAAACAGGGGCAGGTGGGAGGGTATCAGCCCCAGCATTTT
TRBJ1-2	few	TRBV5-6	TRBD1	CASSSGGWSYGYTF	TGTGCCAGCAGCTCAGGGGGCTGGAGCTATGGCTACACCTTC
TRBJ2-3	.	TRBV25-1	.	CASSNWRVTTDTQYF	TGTGCCAGCAGTAACTGGAGGGTTACCACAGATACGCAGTATTTT
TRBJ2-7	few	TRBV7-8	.	CASSLSGPDYEQYF	TGTGCCAGCAGCCTCAGCGGCCCCGATTACGAGCAGTACTTC
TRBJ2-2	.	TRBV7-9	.	CASSPLVRRMIPGELFF	TGTGCCAGCAGCCCCCTGGTACGCAGGATGATACCCGGGGAGCTGTTTTTT
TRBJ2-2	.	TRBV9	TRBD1	CASSESRGRNTGELFF	TGTGCCAGCAGCGAGTCGAGGGGGCGGAACACCGGGGAGCTGTTTTTT
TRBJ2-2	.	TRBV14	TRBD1	CASSLGVGTGKTGELFF	TGTGCCAGCAGCCTCGGAGTTGGGACAGGGAAGACCGGGGAGCTGTTTTTT
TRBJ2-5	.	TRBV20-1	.	CSASDRAETQYF	TGCAGTGCTTCGGATCGGGCGGAGACCCAGTACTTC
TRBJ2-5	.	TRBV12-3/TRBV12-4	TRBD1	CASSLNGGARDREDRAGYF	TGTGCCAGCAGTTTAAACGGGGGTGCACGGGACAGGGAAGATCGGGCGGGCTACTTC
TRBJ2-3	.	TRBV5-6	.	CASSLGGLTQYF	TGTGCCAGCAGCTTGGGGGGCCTTACGCAGTATTTT
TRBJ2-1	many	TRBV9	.	CASSVGSHNEQFF	TGTGCCAGCAGCGTTGGGTCGCACAATGAGCAGTTCTTC
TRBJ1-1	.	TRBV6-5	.	CASSYSAAAMNTEAFF	TGTGCCAGCAGTTACTCAGCGGCAGCTATGAACACTGAAGCTTTCTTT
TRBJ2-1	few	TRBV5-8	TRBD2	CAFCSGGNYNEQFF	TGTGCCTTTTGTAGCGGGGGAAACTACAATGAGCAGTTCTTC
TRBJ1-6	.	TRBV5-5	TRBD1	CASSRGQGELGSPLHF	TGTGCCAGCAGCCGGGGACAGGGCGAGTTGGGTTCACCCCTCCACTTT
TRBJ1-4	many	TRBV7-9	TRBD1	CASSLAHRDSNEKLFF	TGTGCCAGCAGCTTAGCGCACCGGGACAGTAATGAAAAACTGTTTTTT
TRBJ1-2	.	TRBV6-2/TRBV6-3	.	CASSPDRRGYGYTF	TGTGCCAGCAGTCCTGACAGACGGGGCTATGGCTACACCTTC
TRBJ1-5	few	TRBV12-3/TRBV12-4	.	CASSLENPNQPQHF	TGTGCCAGCAGTTTGGAGAATCCGAATCAGCCCCAGCATTTT
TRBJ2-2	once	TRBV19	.	CVSQTGGGTGELFF	TGTGTCAGTCAAACAGGGGGGGGCACCGGGGAGCTGTTTTTT
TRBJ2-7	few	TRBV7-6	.	CASSAPGKSYEQYF	TGTGCCAGCAGCGCCCCAGGGAAATCCTACGAGCAGTACTTC
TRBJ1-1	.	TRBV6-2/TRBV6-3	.	CASSYNTEAEAFF	TGTGCCAGCAGTTACAATACGGAGGCTGAAGCTTTCTTT
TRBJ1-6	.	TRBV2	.	CASSEDGLRSSYNSPLHF	TGTGCCAGCAGTGAAGATGGACTACGGAGCTCCTATAATTCACCCCTCCACTTT